These 24 T cell receptor beta chains came from one sample sequenced in a study of T-cell memory formation after mild COVID-19. Each CDR3 protein gets one entry after TCRdb re-called the 5' RACE reads with MiXCR. The table includes 150,000 to 200,000 distinct CDR3 sequences, 13% to 15% detected once. Sequenced material: PBMCs or a T cell subset sorted from them (not recorded which). The receptors here all came from an adult woman who had mild COVID-19 (a few samples of this study predate the infection). Cell type and time point are not known.

This chain links TRBV29-1 with TRBJ2-2; TRBD2 matches 10 bases. CDR1 is SQVTM, CDR2 ANQGSEA, per germline. The CDR3 loop spans 17 amino acids. The junction had 11 bases not matched to a gene; V was cut back by 4 bases and J by 3 bases. This CDR3 reads CSVGVLAGFQDTGELFF. The CDR3 region has the DNA TGCAGCGTTGGCGTACTAGCGGGATTTCAAGACACCGGGGAGCTGTTTTTT.

The chain links TRBV5-1 to TRBJ2-1; D is unresolved. Germline CDR1 and CDR2: SGHRS and YFSETQ. The ends were cut back, 5 bases at V and 4 bases at J, with 10 bases in the middle. CDR3 length: 13 amino acids. Here the CDR3 DNA reads TGCGCCAGCAGGGTGGAAAATTACAATGAGCAGTTCTTC. Translating gives CASRVENYNEQFF.

The gene calls are TRBV14 and TRBJ2-7; weak D call: TRBD2 (5 bases). CDR1 SGHDN and CDR2 FVKESK come from the germline V gene. There are 15 residues in the CDR3. The V and J ends lost 1 base and 2 bases respectively, with 12 bases between them. For the CDR3, the DNA is TGTGCCAGCAGCCAAGGGAGAGGGTCTGCCTACGAGCAGTACTTC. It encodes CASSQGRGSAYEQYF. Full variable domain (rest looked up from reference TRBV14 and TRBJ2-7): EAGVTQFPSHSVIEKGQTVTLRCDPISGHDNLYWYRRVMGKEIKFLLHFVKESKQDESGMPNNRFLAERTGGTYSTLKVQPAELEDSGVYFCASSQGRGSAYEQYFGPGTRLTVT.

V gene TRBV30 combines with J gene TRBJ2-5; possible D gene TRBD1, 5 bases. Germline V lookup: CDR1 GTSNPN, CDR2 SVGIG (reference sequence). Trimming took off 4 bases at V and 4 bases at J, with 16 bases between the two ends. This CDR3 has 14 amino acids. CDR3 DNA: TGTGCCTGGAACCGCGGCAGGGATGTAGAGACCCAGTACTTC. Encoded protein: CAWNRGRDVETQYF. The complete variable domain, with remaining parts taken from reference TRBV30 and TRBJ2-5, reads SQTIHQWPATLVQPVGSPLSLECTVEGTSNPNLYWYRQAAGRGLQLLFYSVGIGQISSEVPQNLSASRPQDRQFILSSKKLLLSDSGFYLCAWNRGRDVETQYFGPGTRLLVL.

In this sample, this clonotype turned up once. The chain uses TRBV27 and TRBJ2-7, with D possibly being TRBD2 (6 bases). Germline CDR1 and CDR2: MNHEY and SMNVEV (reference sequence). V lost 5 bases and J 6 bases, leaving 14 bases between the germline ends. This CDR3 contains 13 residues. This CDR3 reads CASSRAIGGEQYF. CDR3 DNA: TGTGCCAGCAGTCGTGCTATCGGGGGCGAGCAGTACTTC.

This rearrangement joins TRBV19 to TRBJ2-3, with 8 bases identical to TRBD2. Germline trimming cut 4 bases from V and 7 bases from J; bases unmatched to any gene: 10. The germline V gene encodes CDR1 LNHDA and CDR2 SQIVND (reference sequence). CDR3 length equals 15 residues. The CDR3 is CASSKEAGVRNTQYF. As DNA, the CDR3 is TGTGCCAGTAGTAAGGAAGCGGGGGTCAGGAATACGCAGTATTTT. Full variable domain (rest looked up from reference TRBV19 and TRBJ2-3): DGGITQSPKYLFRKEGQNVTLSCEQNLNHDAMYWYRQDPGQGLRLIYYSQIVNDFQKGDIAEGYSVSREKKESFPLTVTSAQKNPTAFYLCASSKEAGVRNTQYFGPGTRLTVL.

This clonotype has only a few counts. The chain recombines TRBV7-2 with TRBJ2-2; 7 nucleotides agree with TRBD1. V trimming: 4 bases; J trimming: 1 base; junction bases outside the gene matches: 6. CDR3 size: 16 residues. Germline V gene sequence: CDR1 SGHTA, CDR2 FQGNSA. The CDR3 DNA follows: TGTGCCAGCAGCTCCCCACAGGGGAGGAACACCGGGGAGCTGTTTTTT. It translates to CASSSPQGRNTGELFF.

J is TRBJ1-1 and V is TRBV5-1; tentative D call: TRBD1 (5 bases). The V gene's germline CDR1 is SGHRS and CDR2 YFSETQ. The V end lost 2 bases, the J end lost 8 bases, and 7 bases lay between the germline ends. CDR3 size: 11 residues. CDR3 in DNA: TGCGCCAGCAGCTTTCCAGGGGAAGCTTTCTTT. As protein: CASSFPGEAFF.

This clonotype was detected a few times. The rearrangement uses TRBV12-3 or TRBV12-4 and TRBJ2-5; 13 bases map to TRBD2. The CDR3 covers 15 residues. After removal of 4 bases from V and 5 bases from J, the junction contained 4 bases not matched to a gene. CDR3 amino acids: CASSSGLAGAETQYF. The DNA of the CDR3 is TGTGCCAGCAGTTCCGGACTAGCGGGGGCGGAGACCCAGTACTTC.

The chain recombines TRBV6-6 with TRBJ1-4; D may be TRBD1 (6 bases). Looked up from germline, CDR1 is MNHNY and CDR2 is SVGAGI (reference sequence). Trimming cost V 8 bases and J 6 bases, with 13 bases left between them. The CDR3 totals 13 residues. CDR3 nucleotide sequence: TGTGCCAGCGAGGGGGGGCTGGATGAAAAACTGTTTTTT. Its protein product is CASEGGLDEKLFF.

The CDR3 coding sequence is TGTGCCAGCCGAACTACCGGGACAAGGCCGGAGCAGTTCTTC. Its translation is CASRTTGTRPEQFF. The chain carries TRBV7-2 and TRBJ2-1; TRBD1 might be the D (6 bases). CDR3 size: 14 residues. The germline V gene has CDR1 SGHTA and CDR2 FQGNSA. Trimming took off 8 bases at V and 10 bases at J, with 21 bases between the two ends.

The sample holds a few counts of this clonotype. The genes are TRBV15 and TRBJ1-1, with TRBD1 as a possible D gene (5 bases). Trimming took off 5 bases at V and 0 bases at J, with 7 bases between the two ends. The CDR3 sequence is 13 residues long. Germline CDR1 reads LNHNV; CDR2 reads YYDKDF (reference sequence). CDR3 amino acids: CATSDSMNTEAFF. The CDR3 DNA reads as TGTGCCACCAGCGACAGCATGAACACTGAAGCTTTCTTT.

This clonotype has a handful of counts. The V gene is TRBV6-5, the J gene TRBJ2-5, with TRBD2 identical over 10 bases. This CDR3 region has 16 residues. The germline CDR1 and CDR2 sequences are MNHEY and SVGAGI. Germline trimming cut 5 bases from V and 4 bases from J; bases unmatched to any gene: 10. The CDR3 region is CASSPLSGGAGETQYF. The CDR3 DNA is TGTGCCAGCAGTCCCTTAAGCGGGGGGGCCGGAGAGACCCAGTACTTC.

This clonotype came up once. This sequence joins TRBV25-1 and TRBJ1-2; no reliable D call. The CDR3 has 14 amino acids. Per germline, CDR1 MGHDK and CDR2 SYGVNS. The germline V and J ends were trimmed by 1 base and 0 bases, with 6 bases remaining between them. In DNA form, the CDR3 reads TGTGCCAGCAGTGAATCCCGAGCTAACTATGGCTACACCTTC. It yields the protein CASSESRANYGYTF.

The chain couples TRBV6-2 or TRBV6-3 to TRBJ2-5; 9 bases map to TRBD2. This CDR3 region has 11 residues. The germline CDR1 and CDR2 sequences are MNHEY and SVGEGT. The V and J ends lost 5 bases and 14 bases, in that order; junction bases with no gene match: 6. The CDR3 spells CASSGLATTYF. The CDR3 region has the DNA TGTGCCAGCAGTGGACTAGCGACGACCTACTTC.

The rearrangement joins TRBV5-1 to TRBJ2-7; tentatively, D is TRBD2 (5 bases). This CDR3 contains 12 residues. Trimming left V 1 base short and J 5 bases short, with 7 bases between. CDR1 SGHRS and CDR2 YFSETQ come from the germline V gene. CDR3 sequence reads: CASSLRRDEQYF. The DNA for the CDR3 is TGCGCCAGCAGCTTGCGGCGGGACGAGCAGTACTTC.

The genes are TRBV14 and TRBJ2-5; D remains unclear. V was pared by 3 bases and J by 9 bases, with 11 bases between. Germline V lookup: CDR1 SGHDN, CDR2 FVKESK. CDR3 length: 12 residues. The CDR3 DNA is TGTGCCAGCAGCCAGCTATATAAGGCCCAGTACTTC. Translated: CASSQLYKAQYF.

This chain connects TRBV27 to TRBJ2-2, with 7 bases aligning to TRBD2. The ends lost 5 bases at V and 1 base at J; junction bases unmatched: 4. The CDR3 loop spans 15 amino acids. Germline CDR1 and CDR2: MNHEY and SMNVEV (reference sequence). CDR3 region: CASSRLALNTGELFF. CDR3 DNA sequence: TGTGCCAGCAGTCGACTAGCCCTGAACACCGGGGAGCTGTTTTTT.

This clonotype was seen a few times. This sequence joins TRBV29-1 and TRBJ2-3; D is perhaps TRBD2 (5 bases). This CDR3 contains 13 residues. V was shortened by 6 bases and J by 2 bases, with 12 bases between the two germline ends. CDR1 is SQVTM and CDR2 is ANQGSEA in the germline V gene. Here the CDR3 reads CSVRELITDTQYF. The CDR3 DNA is TGCAGCGTGAGGGAATTAATCACAGATACGCAGTATTTT.

The chain recombines TRBV6-5 with TRBJ2-1, with 8 bases fitting TRBD1. V was pared by 5 bases and J by 1 base, with 4 bases of the junction left unmatched. This CDR3 has 15 residues. The germline V gene has CDR1 MNHEY and CDR2 SVGAGI. The CDR3 nucleotides are TGTGCCAGCAGTCGAGACAGGGGATCCTACAATGAGCAGTTCTTC. Its protein product is CASSRDRGSYNEQFF.

The V and J genes are TRBV2 and TRBJ2-7; D might be TRBD1 (5 bases). The CDR3 contains 16 residues. Germline CDR1 SNHLY, CDR2 FYNNEI. V was shortened by 9 bases and J by 2 bases, with 23 bases between the two germline ends. As DNA, the CDR3 is TGTGCCAGTGCAGGTGCAGGGCGGACAACCACCTACGAGCAGTACTTC. It yields the protein CASAGAGRTTTYEQYF.

This clonotype has more than one count but fewer than ten. The rearrangement uses TRBV12-3 or TRBV12-4 and TRBJ2-2; possibly TRBD1 or TRBD2 for D (5 bases each). Deletions cut 6 bases from V and 4 bases from J, with 18 bases between. The CDR3 loop spans 16 amino acids. CDR3 sequence: CASRFPGAGRTGELFF. In DNA, the CDR3 is TGTGCCAGCAGATTCCCCGGGGCAGGTCGCACCGGGGAGCTGTTTTTT.

V usage is TRBV29-1 and J usage is TRBJ2-5, with TRBD2 matching over 10 bases. V was pared by 3 bases and J by 4 bases, with 11 bases of the junction left unmatched. CDR1 is SQVTM and CDR2 is ANQGSEA in the germline V gene. This CDR3 has 16 amino acids. DNA of the CDR3: TGCAGCGTTGATGGTCTAGCGGGAGAGCATGGAGAGACCCAGTACTTC. Residues: CSVDGLAGEHGETQYF.

The chain recombines TRBV12-3 or TRBV12-4 with TRBJ2-1, with TRBD1 matching 7 bases. The V segment lost 2 bases and the J segment 8 bases; nucleotides outside the gene matches: 0. CDR3 length: 12 amino acids. In nucleotides, the CDR3 is TGTGCCAGCAGTTTAAGGGGGCATGAGCAGTTCTTC. It specifies CASSLRGHEQFF.